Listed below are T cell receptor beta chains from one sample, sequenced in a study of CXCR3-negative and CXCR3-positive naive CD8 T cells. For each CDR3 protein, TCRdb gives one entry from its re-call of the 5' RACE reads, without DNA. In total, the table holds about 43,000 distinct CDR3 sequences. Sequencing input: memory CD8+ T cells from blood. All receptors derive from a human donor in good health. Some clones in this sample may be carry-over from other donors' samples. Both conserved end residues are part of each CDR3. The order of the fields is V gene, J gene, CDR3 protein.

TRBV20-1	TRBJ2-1	CSAREDSSSYNEQFF
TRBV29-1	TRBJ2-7	CSGTTGGTYEQYF
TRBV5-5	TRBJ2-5	CASSLGTAYQETQYF
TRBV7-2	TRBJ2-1	CASTPTAMLALLNEQFF
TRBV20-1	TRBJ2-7	CSARGTSDQYF
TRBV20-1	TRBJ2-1	CSARDLAGHNEQFF
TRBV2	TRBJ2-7	CASSDRGDYEQYF
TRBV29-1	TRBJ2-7	CSVYGLAGAYEQYF
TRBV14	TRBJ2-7	CASSSQMGARWYEQYF
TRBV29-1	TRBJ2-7	CSVEDLSYEQYF
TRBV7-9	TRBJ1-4	CASSDRTGGMTNEKLFF